This entry features one TCR beta chain sequence. Looked up from germline, CDR1 is KGHSH and CDR2 is LQKENI. V was pared by 0 bases and J by 7 bases, with 15 bases of the junction left unmatched. This CDR3 contains 17 residues. These data originate in a study of blood T cell repertoires in COVID-19. Here immunoSEQ multiplex PCR was the method, and the copy in TCRdb shows in-frame clones only, minus some. The sample lists about 34,000 clones, around 80% seen once, with about 7.9% in the top ten. The sample consisted of peripheral blood. J is TRBJ2-7 and V is TRBV18; 7 bases line up with TRBD2. The TCR comes from a woman aged 60-75 years with acute or convalescent COVID-19. CDR3 sequence reads: CASSPPGSGAALGEQYF. Here the CDR3 DNA reads TGTGCCAGCTCACCACCAGGGAGCGGGGCGGCCTTAGGGGAGCAGTACTTC.